Reported below is one T cell receptor beta chain. Antigen unknown. The sample comes from a study of shared clonotypes between healthy human individuals. Study results and caveats: Sample collection involved blood only; tissue repertoires are likely different.

Memory CD4+ cells were the fraction left after CD45RA+ naive selection. The CDR3 spans 15 residues. CDR1 is MNHNS, CDR2 SASEGT, per germline. The V end was cut by 1 base, the J end by 5 bases, with 14 bases between. Once extracted for a subset, genomic DNA was divided evenly among several immunoSEQ plates. Sequencing was performed with immunoSEQ multiplex PCR; in TCRdb, only in-frame clones are kept and a portion is missing. Here the sample spans some 2,000,000 clones, 85% to 95% being singletons. The chain joins TRBV6-1 to TRBJ1-1, with D unresolved. The TCR comes from a man between 18 and 29 years old in good health. Input material: naive CD4+ T cells sorted from blood. Subset noted: CD45RA+ positively selected. DNA of the CDR3: TGTGCCAGCAGTGAAGGGGATAGATTAACTACTGAAGCTTTCTTT. This gives the protein CASSEGDRLTTEAFF.